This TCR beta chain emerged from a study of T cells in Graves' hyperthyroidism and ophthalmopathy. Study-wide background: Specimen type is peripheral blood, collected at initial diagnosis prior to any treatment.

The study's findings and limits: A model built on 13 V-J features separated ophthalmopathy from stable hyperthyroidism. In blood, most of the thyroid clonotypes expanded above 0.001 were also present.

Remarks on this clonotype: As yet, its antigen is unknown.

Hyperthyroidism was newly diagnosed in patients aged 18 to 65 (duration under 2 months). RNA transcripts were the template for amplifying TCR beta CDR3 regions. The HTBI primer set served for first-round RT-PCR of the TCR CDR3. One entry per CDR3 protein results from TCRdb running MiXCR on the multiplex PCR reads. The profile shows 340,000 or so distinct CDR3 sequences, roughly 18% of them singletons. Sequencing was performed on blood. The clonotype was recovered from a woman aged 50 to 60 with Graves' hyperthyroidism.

The CDR3 loop reads CASSVRGGTGDRNEQFF. CDR3 DNA: TGTGCCAGTAGTGTCCGGGGGGGAACGGGGGACAGGAATGAGCAGTTCTTC. The rearrangement links TRBV19 to TRBJ2-1; TRBD1 or TRBD2 may be the D gene (8 bases each). Per the germline V gene, CDR1 is LNHDA and CDR2 is SQIVND (reference sequence). The CDR3 is 17 residues long. With 5 bases removed from V and 7 bases from J, the gap between germline ends came to 24 bases. The whole variable domain, filled in from reference TRBV19 and TRBJ2-1, reads DGGITQSPKYLFRKEGQNVTLSCEQNLNHDAMYWYRQDPGQGLRLIYYSQIVNDFQKGDIAEGYSVSREKKESFPLTVTSAQKNPTAFYLCASSVRGGTGDRNEQFFGPGTRLTVL.